The 9 T cell receptor beta chains in this list originate from one sample, sequenced in a study of CD8 T cells in Susac syndrome. It was with random hexamers that roughly 0.45 to 1 ug RNA was reverse transcribed. Using its own MiXCR run on the immunoSEQ multiplex PCR reads, TCRdb lists one record per CDR3 protein. Among around 170,000 distinct CDR3 sequences listed, roughly 95% were seen once. Source material: CD8+ T cells from PBMCs. The receptors shown here come from a human donor with multiple sclerosis.

This chain connects TRBV27 to TRBJ1-1; possibly TRBD1 for D (5 bases). From germline, CDR1 is MNHEY and CDR2 SMNVEV (reference sequence). The CDR3 extends over 13 amino acids. The V gene lost 5 bases and the J gene lost 4 bases, with 11 bases spanning the gap. The CDR3 is CASSRPGTTEAFF. CDR3 coding DNA: TGTGCCAGCAGTCGGCCAGGGACCACTGAAGCTTTCTTT.

The chain is built from TRBV20-1 and TRBJ1-1; no firm D call. This CDR3 region has 14 residues. Looked up from germline, CDR1 is DFQATT and CDR2 is SNEGSKA (reference sequence). V lost 1 base and J 0 bases, leaving 9 bases between the germline ends. The CDR3 protein is CSARVPIVNTEAFF. Here the CDR3 DNA reads TGCAGTGCTAGAGTTCCAATAGTGAACACTGAAGCTTTCTTT.

The V gene is TRBV4-1, the J gene TRBJ2-5, with 8 positions matching TRBD2. Losses at the gene ends were 0 bases for V and 5 bases for J; bases not matched to a gene: 17. This CDR3 comprises 19 residues. CDR1 and CDR2 from the germline V gene are MGHRA and YSYEKL. The DNA for the CDR3 is TGCGCCAGCAGCCAAGAGGGACCCCGGGAGGGAGGGCCATATGAGACCCAGTACTTC. This translates into CASSQEGPREGGPYETQYF.

CDR3 DNA: TGCGCCAGCAGCTCGTCGGGCGATCAGCCCCAGCATTTT. It specifies CASSSSGDQPQHF. The rearrangement joins TRBV5-1 to TRBJ1-5; D unclear. V dropped 3 bases and J dropped 5 bases, with 9 bases sitting between them. The CDR3 is 13 amino acids. CDR1 is SGHRS and CDR2 is YFSETQ in the germline V gene.

This chain joins TRBV4-2 and TRBJ1-1; D is uncertain. The CDR3 has 15 amino acids. Germline V gives CDR1 LGHNA, CDR2 YNFKEQ. Trimming stripped 0 bases from V and 0 bases from J, with 8 bases between. CDR3 in amino acids: CASSQEMGLNTEAFF. CDR3 DNA: TGTGCCAGCAGCCAAGAAATGGGCCTGAACACTGAAGCTTTCTTT.

The rearrangement joins TRBV29-1 to TRBJ2-1, with a weak D call TRBD2 (5 bases). The CDR3 has 17 amino acids. Germline V gives CDR1 SQVTM, CDR2 ANQGSEA. V was clipped by 8 bases and J by 5 bases, with 28 bases between them. The CDR3 sequence is CSSMGPQSGGAHNEQFF. The CDR3 DNA reads TGCAGCTCGATGGGCCCTCAAAGCGGTGGAGCGCACAATGAGCAGTTCTTC.

The gene calls are TRBV12-3 or TRBV12-4 and TRBJ1-2; D may be TRBD1 (6 bases). This CDR3 region has 15 residues. Deletions cut 5 bases from V and 4 bases from J, with 17 bases between. In DNA, the CDR3 is TGTGCCAGCAGTCTTGTGGGGGGGCTCCCCTATGGCTACACCTTC. This sequence encodes CASSLVGGLPYGYTF.

This clonotype was counted once. The genes are TRBV28 and TRBJ2-5; D assignment may be TRBD1 or TRBD2 (5 bases each). Trimming stripped 2 bases from V and 5 bases from J, with 9 bases between. This CDR3 contains 13 residues. The germline gives CDR1 MDHEN, CDR2 SYDVKM. CDR3: CASSLGWGETQYF. The CDR3 DNA reads TGTGCCAGCAGTTTAGGGTGGGGGGAGACCCAGTACTTC.

The rearrangement uses TRBV28 and TRBJ2-7, with TRBD2 matching over 7 bases. This CDR3 region has 13 residues. From germline, CDR1 is MDHEN and CDR2 SYDVKM. The ends lost 3 bases at V and 7 bases at J; junction bases unmatched: 6. The CDR3 DNA sequence: TGTGCCAGCAGTTTGCCTAGCGGAGATGAGCAGTACTTC. It encodes CASSLPSGDEQYF.